Sequencing of this T cell receptor (beta chain) was carried out in a study of blood T cell repertoires in COVID-19. TCRdb's copy holds only in-frame clones and misses some; the assay was immunoSEQ multiplex PCR. The sample carries 200,000 to 250,000 clones, 82% recorded once. CDR3 length equals 15 residues. V shed 11 bases and J 1 base; nucleotides not matched to a gene: 13. The germline gives CDR1 MDHEN, CDR2 SYDVKM. The specimen was peripheral blood. V usage is TRBV28 and J usage is TRBJ2-7, with TRBD2 matching 8 bases. The TCR was taken from a woman in her 70s with COVID-19, enrolled during active disease. CDR3 in DNA: TGTGCCCACGGGGGTAGCGGGAAGGGGTCCTACGAGCAGTACTTC. This translates into CAHGGSGKGSYEQYF.